The TCR beta chain under discussion was sequenced for a study of cytomegalovirus exposure and HLA in healthy donors. A multiplex PCR was run with 60 Vbeta primers and 13 Jbeta primers. Here immunoSEQ multiplex PCR was the method, and the copy in TCRdb shows in-frame clones only, minus some. There are 250,000 to 350,000 clones in the sample; 80% occur only once, and more than 0.3% lies in the top ten. Germline values: CDR1 SGHTA, CDR2 FQGNSA. The ends were cut back, 5 bases at V and 0 bases at J, with 17 bases in the middle. This CDR3 contains 17 residues. The gene calls are TRBV7-2 and TRBJ2-1; weak D call: TRBD2 (5 bases). Sequenced input: PBMCs. The receptor was isolated from a girl aged 2 to 10 in good health and CMV-seronegative. CDR3 sequence reads: CASSQYKARGSYNEQFF. The CDR3 nucleotides are TGTGCCAGCAGCCAGTATAAGGCTCGGGGCTCCTACAATGAGCAGTTCTTC. Looking up the rest from reference TRBV7-2 and TRBJ2-1 gives the full variable domain: GAGVSQSPSNKVTEKGKDVELRCDPISGHTALYWYRQSLGQGLEFLIYFQGNSAPDKSGLPSDRFSAERTGGSVSTLTIQRTQQEDSAVYLCASSQYKARGSYNEQFFGPGTRLTVL.